This is a list of T cell receptor beta chains from one sample in a study of T cell changes during pregnancy in multiple sclerosis. This table comes from immunoSEQ multiplex PCR, and its TCRdb copy is limited to in-frame clones, with some not included. Here the sample spans 80,000 to 130,000 clones, around 94% being singletons. Material: peripheral blood, obtained in the second trimester of pregnancy. These TCRs come from a female donor with multiple sclerosis, enrolled in a pregnancy study. Both conserved end residues are part of each CDR3. D genes are given only for firm matches. Size values are once, few and many counts, or a class for expanded clones, and some rows have none.

>TRBJ1-2|TRBD1|NA|TRBV6-1
TGTGCCAGCAGTGGGCCTGGACAGGTTCGAGGCTACACCTTC
CASSGPGQVRGYTF
>TRBJ1-4|NA|once|TRBV6-1
TGTGCCAGCAGTGAACGCCCCGCTGGCAGCGCAACTAATGAAAAACTGTTTTTT
CASSERPAGSATNEKLFF
>TRBJ2-3|NA|NA|TRBV7-2
TGTGCCAGCAGCTTAGCGCGGTCAGATACGCAGTATTTT
CASSLARSDTQYF
>TRBJ1-1|NA|NA|TRBV7-9
TGTGCCAGCAGCAATCCTACAGTCACTGAAGCTTTCTTT
CASSNPTVTEAFF
>TRBJ2-1|TRBD2|NA|TRBV6-5
TGTGCCAGCAGTCGGGGACTAGCGGACTACAATGAGCAGTTCTTC
CASSRGLADYNEQFF
>TRBJ2-7|TRBD1|NA|TRBV16
TGTGCCAGCAGCCAATCCGGCTCCGACAGGGAGACCCCCTACGAGCAGTACTTC
CASSQSGSDRETPYEQYF
>TRBJ1-3|TRBD1|NA|TRBV2
TGTGCCAGCAGACCGGGACAGGGCATTATGAAGTCTGGAAACACCATATATTTT
CASRPGQGIMKSGNTIYF
>TRBJ2-5|TRBD2|NA|TRBV11-2
TGTGCCAGCAGCTTAGGTGATAGCGGGGGGCAAGAGACCCAGTACTTC
CASSLGDSGGQETQYF
>TRBJ1-5|NA|NA|TRBV5-6
TGTGCCAGCAGCCCGAACGGGCGGGGGCAGCCCCAGCATTTT
CASSPNGRGQPQHF
>TRBJ2-3|TRBD2|NA|TRBV7-2
TGTGCCAGCATCGTAGCGGGACTACCGACAGATACGCAGTATTTT
CASIVAGLPTDTQYF
>TRBJ2-2|TRBD2|NA|TRBV5-1
TGCGCCAGCAGCTTGGTACGGGAGGGGTCCGGGGAGCTGTTTTTT
CASSLVREGSGELFF
>TRBJ2-3|NA|NA|TRBV9
TGTGCCAGCAGCGCCCGGACAGACCCCACAGATACGCAGTATTTT
CASSARTDPTDTQYF
>TRBJ1-1|NA|NA|TRBV27
TGTGCCAGCAGTTTAAGAGAGGGCGGGGAAGCTTTCTTT
CASSLREGGEAFF
>TRBJ2-6|TRBD2|NA|TRBV27
TGTGCCAGCAGTCCGCGTCGAACTAGCGGGAGGGCCCATGGGGCCAACGTCCTGACTTTC
CASSPRRTSGRAHGANVLTF
>TRBJ2-5|NA|NA|TRBV5-1
TGCGCCAGCAGCTTGGGGCGGGACGGGGAGACCCAGTACTTC
CASSLGRDGETQYF
>TRBJ1-4|NA|NA|TRBV27
TGTGCCAGCAGCTTGTCGGCTTCAGGATTTAATGAAAAACTGTTTTTT
CASSLSASGFNEKLFF
>TRBJ1-5|NA|NA|TRBV2
TGTGCCAGCAGGGGGGGATTCAAGCCCCAGCATTTT
CASRGGFKPQHF
>TRBJ1-5|NA|NA|TRBV18
TGTGCCAGCTCACCGCTAGACCAGGGGTTTAGCAATCAGCCCCAGCATTTT
CASSPLDQGFSNQPQHF
>TRBJ2-7|TRBD1|NA|TRBV27
TGTGCCAGCAGCCCTAGGGGACAGGGATCCTACGAGCAGTACTTC
CASSPRGQGSYEQYF